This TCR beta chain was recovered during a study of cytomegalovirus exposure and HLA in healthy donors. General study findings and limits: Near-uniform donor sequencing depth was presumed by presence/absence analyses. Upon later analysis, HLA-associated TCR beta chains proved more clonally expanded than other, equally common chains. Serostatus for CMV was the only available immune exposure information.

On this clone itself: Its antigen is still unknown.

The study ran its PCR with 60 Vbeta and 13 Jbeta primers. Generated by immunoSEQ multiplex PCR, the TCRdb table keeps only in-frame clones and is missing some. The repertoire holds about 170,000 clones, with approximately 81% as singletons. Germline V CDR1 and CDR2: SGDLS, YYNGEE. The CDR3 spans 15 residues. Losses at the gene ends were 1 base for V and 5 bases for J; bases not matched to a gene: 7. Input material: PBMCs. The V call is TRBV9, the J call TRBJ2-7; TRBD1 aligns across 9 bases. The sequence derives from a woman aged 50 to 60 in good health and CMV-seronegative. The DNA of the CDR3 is TGTGCCAGCAGCGTACCCTATTGGACAGGGGACGAGCAGTACTTC. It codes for CASSVPYWTGDEQYF.